This passage covers 10 T cell receptor beta chains from one sample sequenced in a study of T cells in Graves' hyperthyroidism and ophthalmopathy. From RNA transcripts, TCR beta CDR3 regions were amplified. HTBI primers were employed in a first-round RT-PCR of the TCR CDR3. TCRdb called the multiplex PCR reads again in MiXCR, with one record for every CDR3 protein. The table lists fewer than 350,000 distinct CDR3 sequences, about 21% of them singletons, with less than 65% in the top ten. Sample: blood. These receptors were taken from a woman aged 50 to 60 with Graves' hyperthyroidism.

The table lists this clonotype with many counts. One end of the junction fails to match germline, which may point to a read error. The V and J genes are TRBV7-7 and TRBJ2-2; D call uncertain. Germline loops: CDR1 SSHAT, CDR2 FNYEAQ (reference sequence). CDR3 length equals 15 residues. CDR3: CASSLGFLNTGELFF. The CDR3 DNA reads TGTGCTAGCAGCTTAGGCTTCTTGAACACCGGGGAGCTGTTTTTT. Using reference TRBV7-7 and TRBJ2-2 for the parts outside the CDR3, the full variable domain is GAGVSQSPRYKVTKRGQDVTLRCDPISSHATLYWYQQALGQGPEFLTYFNYEAQPDKSGLPSDRFSAERPEGSISTLTIQRTEQRDSAMYRCASSLGFLNTGELFFGEGSRLTVL.

V is TRBV4-1 and J is TRBJ2-1, with a weak D call TRBD2 (6 bases). In germline, CDR1 is MGHRA, CDR2 YSYEKL. The CDR3 is 16 residues long. With 0 bases removed from V and 10 bases from J, the gap between germline ends came to 19 bases. CDR3 sequence: CASSQDGTAGLNEQFF. The CDR3 coding sequence is TGCGCCAGCAGCCAAGATGGGACTGCGGGGCTTAACGAGCAGTTCTTC.

The chain joins TRBV7-8 to TRBJ2-2; no reliable D call. V was clipped by 5 bases and J by 2 bases, with 15 bases between them. The CDR3 totals 16 residues. Per the germline V gene, CDR1 is SGHVS and CDR2 is FQNEAQ. The chain's CDR3 is CASSTRRPINTGELFF. The CDR3 DNA sequence: TGTGCCAGCAGCACCCGACGGCCAATTAACACCGGGGAGCTGTTTTTT.

The chain has TRBV19 and TRBJ1-5, with TRBD1 as a possible D gene (5 bases). V was shortened by 5 bases and J by 2 bases, with 10 bases between the two germline ends. The germline gives CDR1 LNHDA, CDR2 SQIVND (reference sequence). This CDR3 contains 14 residues. CDR3 sequence reads: CASSLGLGNQPQHF. The CDR3 coding sequence is TGTGCCAGTAGTTTGGGGCTGGGCAATCAGCCCCAGCATTTT. Combining the CDR3 with reference TRBV19 and TRBJ1-5 gives the whole variable domain DGGITQSPKYLFRKEGQNVTLSCEQNLNHDAMYWYRQDPGQGLRLIYYSQIVNDFQKGDIAEGYSVSREKKESFPLTVTSAQKNPTAFYLCASSLGLGNQPQHFGDGTRLSIL.

This clonotype was recorded only once. The V call is TRBV7-9, the J call TRBJ1-1; the match to TRBD1 covers 7 bases. The CDR3 extends over 14 amino acids. CDR1 and CDR2 (germline): SEHNR, FQNEAQ (reference sequence). V lost 5 bases, J lost 5 bases, and 8 bases stayed unmatched. The chain's CDR3 is CASSPPDRWTEAFF. DNA for the CDR3: TGTGCCAGCAGCCCGCCGGACAGGTGGACTGAAGCTTTCTTT. Combining the CDR3 with reference TRBV7-9 and TRBJ1-1 gives the whole variable domain DTGVSQNPRHKITKRGQNVTFRCDPISEHNRLYWYRQTLGQGPEFLTYFQNEAQLEKSRLLSDRFSAERPKGSFSTLEIQRTEQGDSAMYLCASSPPDRWTEAFFGQGTRLTVV.

This clonotype was counted at least ten times. This chain links TRBV5-6 with TRBJ2-5, with 9 bases lining up with TRBD1. CDR1 is SGHDT, CDR2 YYEEEE, per germline. The CDR3 covers 15 residues. Losses at the gene ends were 3 bases for V and 5 bases for J; bases not matched to a gene: 8. The CDR3 sequence: CASSSGTGTGETQYF. CDR3 in DNA: TGTGCCAGCAGCTCCGGGACAGGGACTGGGGAGACCCAGTACTTC.

The table lists this clonotype with many counts. The gene calls are TRBV7-2 and TRBJ2-6; a possible D gene is TRBD1 (6 bases). V lost 2 bases and J 1 base, leaving 6 bases between the germline ends. The CDR3 extends over 15 amino acids. CDR1 and CDR2 (germline): SGHTA, FQGNSA. CDR3 DNA: TGTGCCAGCAGCTTAAGGGGGTCTGGGGCCAACGTCCTGACTTTC. Amino acids: CASSLRGSGANVLTF.

This clonotype has at least ten counts. The chain carries TRBV12-3 or TRBV12-4 and TRBJ1-5; D remains unclear. This CDR3 spans 12 amino acids. Here the CDR3 DNA reads TGTGCTGTGTCCAATAGCAATCAGCCCCAGCATTTT. It yields the protein CAVSNSNQPQHF.

On this clonotype itself: Since a much larger clone is just one base distant, this may be a read error. V usage is TRBV4-1 and J usage is TRBJ2-5; D gene unclear. In germline, CDR1 is MGHRA, CDR2 YSYEKL. There are 16 residues in the CDR3. V lost 1 base, J lost 5 bases, and 17 bases lay in between. The CDR3 DNA sequence: TGCGCCAGCAGCCAAGTGGGCCCTCCAAGGGTGGAGACCCAGTACTTC. It translates to CASSQVGPPRVETQYF.

This clonotype occurred a few times. The J gene is TRBJ2-1, the V gene TRBV19; 9 bases align to TRBD1. The CDR3 is 15 residues long. After removal of 5 bases from V and 9 bases from J, the junction contained 11 bases not matched to a gene. The germline gives CDR1 LNHDA, CDR2 SQIVND (reference sequence). The CDR3 bases are TGTGCCAGTAGTTTGGACAGGGGCTTTGGCGGTGAGCAGTTCTTC. Protein product: CASSLDRGFGGEQFF.